Listed below are T cell receptor beta chains from one sample, sequenced in a study of blood T cell repertoires in COVID-19. The repertoire was sequenced with immunoSEQ multiplex PCR; TCRdb's copy has only in-frame clones and lacks some. Of roughly 69,000 clones in the sample, roughly 80% were seen once. Sequencing was carried out using peripheral blood. The receptors stem from a man aged 55-75 years with COVID-19, enrolled during active disease. Each CDR3 is given with its conserved first and last residue. The D gene is left open where the match is weak. A row's size may be missing; if present it is once, few, many or a size class.

V gene	D gene	clone size	CDR3 protein
TRBV19	TRBD1	.	CASSLGTGNGYTF
TRBV14	.	once	CASSQVQGGNTIYF
TRBV3-1/TRBV3-2	TRBD1	.	CASSQNPTGGVTEAFF
TRBV7-9	TRBD1	.	CASSSSNRGPNIQYF
TRBV5-1	TRBD1	.	CASSLGTGPEQYF
TRBV5-4	.	.	CASSYDSTGELFF
TRBV27	TRBD1	.	CASSPPPGGGKTQYF
TRBV24-1	.	.	CATSDFSVSGANVLTF
TRBV29-1	TRBD2	.	CSVVPGGSEDEQFF
TRBV10-3	TRBD1	.	CAIKRDRGQETQYF
TRBV25-1	.	.	CASSEYRSNEKLFF
TRBV29-1	TRBD1	.	CSVGTGEVIDEQFF
TRBV24-1	TRBD1	.	CATSPSHRGSNQPQHF
TRBV7-9	TRBD1	.	CASSAGQGSYGYTF
TRBV18	.	few	CASSPLGDTEAFF
TRBV30	.	.	CAWSVGQPGTEAFF
TRBV6-1	.	.	CASSEALGTHYEQYF
TRBV20-1	TRBD1	.	CSARLGGPAFF
TRBV2	.	.	CASSVDRKETQYF
TRBV5-1	.	.	CASSSGIGRLRPNYGYTF
TRBV9	.	.	CASSVGVTGTYEQYF
TRBV27	.	.	CASSLSGGETQYF
TRBV21-1	.	once	CASSKLSYGEKKMWDYEQYF
TRBV30	.	.	CAWSRLSTDTQYF
TRBV7-2	TRBD2	.	CASNWPGGDYEQYF
TRBV19	TRBD2	.	CASSIFGGQETQYF
TRBV5-5	.	.	CASSLVGSSGNTIYF
TRBV28	TRBD1	few	CASSLSGQGVGLFF
TRBV2	.	.	CASRRGGNTGELFF
TRBV5-6	TRBD2	.	CASSSGGVYYGELFF
TRBV11-2	.	few	CASSLKFGQKNTEAFF
TRBV20-1	.	few	CSASEHSGNTIYF
TRBV10-2	TRBD2	.	CASSFAGEVTQYF
TRBV28	TRBD1	few	CASSLLSPGQGHGYTF
TRBV5-1	.	few	CASSPGLGHQETQYF
TRBV27	.	.	CASSLRSFEPQHF
TRBV4-1	.	few	CASSPVYRVEGNQPQHF
TRBV5-4	TRBD2	.	CASTPGPGLAGAREWFF
TRBV6-5	.	few	CATRDPGGEQYF
TRBV20-1	.	.	CSAVNYEQYF
TRBV2	.	.	CASSDINYGYTF
TRBV19	TRBD1	.	CASSAPQGMNTEAFF
TRBV19	TRBD2	.	CASSMGGSNDNEQFF
TRBV4-1	TRBD1	few	CASSPYGTAYERYF
TRBV6-2/TRBV6-3	.	.	CASSSRQGSYEQYF
TRBV5-4	TRBD1	once	CASSPGQGRRHTEAFF
TRBV7-9	.	.	CASSATGSETQYF
TRBV6-5	TRBD1	.	CASRIQDRAGEPQHF
TRBV27	TRBD2	medium-sized	CASSLTRTSGEQFF
TRBV30	.	.	CAWTNLGGQPQHF